This T cell receptor beta chain was retrieved from a study of blood T cell repertoires in COVID-19. As for the study in general: COVID-19 samples, acute and convalescent, were from the United States, Italy and Spain. PBMCs, B-cell-depleted T cells, or T cells were the source of the cDNA or gDNA that made up the material.

The authors' processing: Amplification of reference gene primers was used by the study to estimate nucleated cell counts. Libraries were prepared by immunoSEQ multiplex PCR; TCRdb keeps only in-frame clonotypes and omits some of them. D and trimming were read from the DNA, whereas the V and J calls and clone size are those reported in that table. The sample lists hundreds of thousands of clones, around 89% occurring once. Seattle participants joined during active infection and were tracked over time. The CDR3 spans 15 residues. V lost 4 bases to trimming and J lost 15 bases; unmatched junction nucleotides: 13. CDR1 is SEHNR and CDR2 is FQNEAQ in the germline V gene (reference sequence).

The receptor comes from a woman aged 40 to 50 with COVID-19, enrolled during active disease. The chain recombines TRBV7-9 with TRBJ2-1, with 12 bases identical to TRBD2. Sequencing was performed on peripheral blood. The DNA of the CDR3 is TGTGCCAGCAGCTCGAGACTAGCGGGAGAAGGTTGGCGGTTCTTC. This sequence encodes CASSSRLAGEGWRFF.